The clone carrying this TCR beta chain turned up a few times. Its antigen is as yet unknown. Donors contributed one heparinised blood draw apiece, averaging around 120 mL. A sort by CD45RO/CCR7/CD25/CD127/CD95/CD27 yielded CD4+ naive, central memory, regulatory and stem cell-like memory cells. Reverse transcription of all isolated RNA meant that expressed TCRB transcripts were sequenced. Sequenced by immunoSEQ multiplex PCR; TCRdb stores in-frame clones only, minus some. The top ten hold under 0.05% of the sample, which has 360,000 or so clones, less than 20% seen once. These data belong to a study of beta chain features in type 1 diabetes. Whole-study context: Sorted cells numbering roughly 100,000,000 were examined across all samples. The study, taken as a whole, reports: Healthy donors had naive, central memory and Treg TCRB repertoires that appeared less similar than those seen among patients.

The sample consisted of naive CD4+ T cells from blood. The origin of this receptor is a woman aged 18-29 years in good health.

The CDR3 coding sequence is TGTGCCTGGACCAACAGGGTCGCTGAAGCTTTCTTT. Translation gives CAWTNRVAEAFF. The chain employs TRBV30 and TRBJ1-1; perhaps TRBD1 as D (6 bases). V lost 4 bases and J 6 bases, leaving 12 bases between the germline ends. Germline V CDR1 and CDR2: GTSNPN, SVGIG (reference sequence). The CDR3 length is 12 residues.